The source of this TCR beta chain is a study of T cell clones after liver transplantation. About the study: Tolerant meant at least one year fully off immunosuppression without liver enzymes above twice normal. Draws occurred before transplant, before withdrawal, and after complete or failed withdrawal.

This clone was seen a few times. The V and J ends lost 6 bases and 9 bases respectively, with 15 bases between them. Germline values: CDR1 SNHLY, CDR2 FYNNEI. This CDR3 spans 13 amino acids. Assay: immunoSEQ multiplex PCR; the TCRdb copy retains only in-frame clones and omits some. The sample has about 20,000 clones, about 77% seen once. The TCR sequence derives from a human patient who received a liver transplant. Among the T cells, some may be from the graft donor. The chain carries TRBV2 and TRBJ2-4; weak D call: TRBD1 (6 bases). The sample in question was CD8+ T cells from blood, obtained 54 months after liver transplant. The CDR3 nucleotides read TGTGCCAGCAGGACACAGGGTCGGGGCATTCAGTACTTC. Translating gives CASRTQGRGIQYF.